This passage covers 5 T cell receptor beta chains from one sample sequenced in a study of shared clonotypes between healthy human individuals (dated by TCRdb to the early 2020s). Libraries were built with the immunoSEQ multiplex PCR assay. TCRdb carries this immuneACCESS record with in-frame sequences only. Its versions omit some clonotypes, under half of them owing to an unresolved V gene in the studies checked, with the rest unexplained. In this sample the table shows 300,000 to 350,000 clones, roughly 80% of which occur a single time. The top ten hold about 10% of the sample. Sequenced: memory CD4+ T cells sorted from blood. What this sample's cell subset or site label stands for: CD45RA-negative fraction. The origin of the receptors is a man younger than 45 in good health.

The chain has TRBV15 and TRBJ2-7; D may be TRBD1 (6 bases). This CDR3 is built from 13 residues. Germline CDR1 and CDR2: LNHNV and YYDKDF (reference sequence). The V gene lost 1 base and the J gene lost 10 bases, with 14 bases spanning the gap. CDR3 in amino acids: CATSRGRVGHQYF. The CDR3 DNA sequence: TGTGCCACCAGCAGAGGACGGGTGGGACACCAGTACTTC.

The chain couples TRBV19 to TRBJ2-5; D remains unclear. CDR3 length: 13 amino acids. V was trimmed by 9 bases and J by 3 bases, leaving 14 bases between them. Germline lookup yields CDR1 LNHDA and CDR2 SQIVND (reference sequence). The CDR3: CASSAGWEETQYF. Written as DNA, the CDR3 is TGTGCCAGCAGTGCAGGATGGGAAGAGACCCAGTACTTC.

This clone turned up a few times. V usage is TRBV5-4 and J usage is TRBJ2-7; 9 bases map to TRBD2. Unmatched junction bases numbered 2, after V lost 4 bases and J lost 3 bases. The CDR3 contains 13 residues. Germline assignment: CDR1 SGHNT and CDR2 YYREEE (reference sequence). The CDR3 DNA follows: TGTGCCAGCAGCGGCGGGAGGGGCTACGAGCAGTACTTC. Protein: CASSGGRGYEQYF.

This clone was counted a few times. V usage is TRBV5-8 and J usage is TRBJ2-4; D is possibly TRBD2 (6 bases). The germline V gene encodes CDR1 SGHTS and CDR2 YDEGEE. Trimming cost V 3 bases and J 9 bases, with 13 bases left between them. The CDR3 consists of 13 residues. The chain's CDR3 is CASSSGEFSIQYF. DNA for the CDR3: TGTGCCAGCAGCTCGGGGGAGTTCAGCATTCAGTACTTC.

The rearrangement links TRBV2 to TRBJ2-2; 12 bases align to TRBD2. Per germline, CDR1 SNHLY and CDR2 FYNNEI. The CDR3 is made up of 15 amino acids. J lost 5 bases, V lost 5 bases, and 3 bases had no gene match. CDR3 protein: CASSSLAGGTGELFF. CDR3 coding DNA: TGTGCCAGCAGTTCCCTAGCGGGAGGGACCGGGGAGCTGTTTTTT.